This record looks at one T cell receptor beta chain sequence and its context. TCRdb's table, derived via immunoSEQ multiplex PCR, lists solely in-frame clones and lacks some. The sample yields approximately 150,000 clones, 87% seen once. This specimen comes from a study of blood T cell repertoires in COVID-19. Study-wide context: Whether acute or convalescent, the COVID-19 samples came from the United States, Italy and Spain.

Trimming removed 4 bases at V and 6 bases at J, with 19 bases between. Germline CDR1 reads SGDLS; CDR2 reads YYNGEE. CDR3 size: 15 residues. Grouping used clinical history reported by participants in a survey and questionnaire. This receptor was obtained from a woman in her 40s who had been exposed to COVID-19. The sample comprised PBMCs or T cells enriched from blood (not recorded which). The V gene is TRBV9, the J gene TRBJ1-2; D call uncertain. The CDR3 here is CASSPRGFGEDGYTF. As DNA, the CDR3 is TGTGCCAGCAGCCCCCGAGGCTTTGGAGAGGATGGCTACACCTTC.